This TCR beta chain was sequenced in a study of cytomegalovirus exposure and HLA in healthy donors. There are a few counts of this clone. As yet, its antigen is unknown. Overall study findings and caveats: Per a prior analysis, the majority of TCR beta V segments were productive roughly 87% or roughly 30% of the time. Most subjects' HLA-A and HLA-B alleles were reportedly predicted from TCR beta sequences. High sensitivity and specificity were reportedly achieved when the classifier diagnosed cytomegalovirus status. Beyond CMV serostatus, there was no information to go on about immune exposure.

V lost 3 bases to trimming and J lost 4 bases; unmatched junction nucleotides: 2. Per the germline V gene, CDR1 is GTSNPN and CDR2 is SVGIG (reference sequence). The CDR3 extends over 13 amino acids. Use of 60 Vbeta and 13 Jbeta primers characterized the PCR. Sequenced by immunoSEQ multiplex PCR; TCRdb stores in-frame clones only, minus some. The sample consists of about 150,000 clones, roughly four fifths of them appearing once. This receptor was identified in a man between 18 and 29 years old in good health and CMV-seronegative. Sequenced: PBMCs. The chain uses TRBV30 and TRBJ1-5, with TRBD1 matching 8 bases. CDR3 amino acids: CAWRGQVNQPQHF. The CDR3 DNA is TGTGCCTGGAGGGGACAGGTGAATCAGCCCCAGCATTTT. Complete variable domain (other parts from reference TRBV30 and TRBJ1-5): SQTIHQWPATLVQPVGSPLSLECTVEGTSNPNLYWYRQAAGRGLQLLFYSVGIGQISSEVPQNLSASRPQDRQFILSSKKLLLSDSGFYLCAWRGQVNQPQHFGDGTRLSIL.